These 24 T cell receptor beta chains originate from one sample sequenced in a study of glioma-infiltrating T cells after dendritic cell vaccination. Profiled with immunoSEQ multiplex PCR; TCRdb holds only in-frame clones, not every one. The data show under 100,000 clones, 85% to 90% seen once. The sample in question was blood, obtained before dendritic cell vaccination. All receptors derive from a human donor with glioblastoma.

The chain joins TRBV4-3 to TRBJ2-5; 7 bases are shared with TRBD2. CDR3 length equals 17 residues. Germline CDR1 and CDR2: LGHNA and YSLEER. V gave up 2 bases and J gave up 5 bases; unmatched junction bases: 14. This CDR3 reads CASSQWRRGRARETQYF. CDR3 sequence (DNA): TGCGCCAGCAGCCAATGGAGGCGGGGGAGGGCCCGGGAGACCCAGTACTTC.

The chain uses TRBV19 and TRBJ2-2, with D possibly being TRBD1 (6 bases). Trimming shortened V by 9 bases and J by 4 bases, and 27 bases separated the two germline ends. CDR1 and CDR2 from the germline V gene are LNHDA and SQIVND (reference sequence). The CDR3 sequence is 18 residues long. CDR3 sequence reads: CASSGDWGRSDSTGELFF. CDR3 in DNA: TGTGCCAGCTCCGGGGATTGGGGGCGATCTGATAGCACCGGGGAGCTGTTTTTT. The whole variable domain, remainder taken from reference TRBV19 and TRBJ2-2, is DGGITQSPKYLFRKEGQNVTLSCEQNLNHDAMYWYRQDPGQGLRLIYYSQIVNDFQKGDIAEGYSVSREKKESFPLTVTSAQKNPTAFYLCASSGDWGRSDSTGELFFGEGSRLTVL.

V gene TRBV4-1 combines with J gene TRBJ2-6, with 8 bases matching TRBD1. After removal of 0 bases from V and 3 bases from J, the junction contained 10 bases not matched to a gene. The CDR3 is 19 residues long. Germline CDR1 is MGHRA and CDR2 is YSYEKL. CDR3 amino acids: CASSQDPGRGRVGANVLTF. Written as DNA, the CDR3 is TGCGCCAGCAGCCAAGATCCTGGCAGGGGGCGCGTTGGGGCCAACGTCCTGACTTTC.

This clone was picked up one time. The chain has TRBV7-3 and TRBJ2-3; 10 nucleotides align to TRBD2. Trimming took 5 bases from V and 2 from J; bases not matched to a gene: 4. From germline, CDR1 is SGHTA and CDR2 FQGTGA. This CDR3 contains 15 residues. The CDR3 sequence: CASSPGLAYTDTQYF. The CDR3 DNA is TGTGCCAGCAGCCCGGGACTAGCGTACACAGATACGCAGTATTTT.

CDR3 in DNA: TGTGCCATCAGTGAGTCTGGGAGGTTCACGGAGGTAGACTATGGCTACACCTTC. Its translation is CAISESGRFTEVDYGYTF. The chain combines TRBV10-3 with TRBJ1-2; D is uncertain. V shed 0 bases and J shed 3 bases, with 20 bases lying between them. The V gene's germline CDR1 is ENHRY and CDR2 SYGVKD. The CDR3 has 18 amino acids.

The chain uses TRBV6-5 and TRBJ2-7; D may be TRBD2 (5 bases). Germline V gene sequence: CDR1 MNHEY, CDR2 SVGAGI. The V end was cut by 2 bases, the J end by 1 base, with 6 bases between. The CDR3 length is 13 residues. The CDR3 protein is CASSYRESYEQYF. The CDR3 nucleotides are TGTGCCAGCAGTTACAGGGAGTCCTACGAGCAGTACTTC.

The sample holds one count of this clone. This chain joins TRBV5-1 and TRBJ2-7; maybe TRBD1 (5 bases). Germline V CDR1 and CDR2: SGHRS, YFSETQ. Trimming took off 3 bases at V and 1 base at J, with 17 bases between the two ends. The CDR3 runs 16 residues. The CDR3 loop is CASSYYSRGGSYEQYF. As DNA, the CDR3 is TGCGCCAGCAGCTACTATAGTAGGGGTGGGTCCTACGAGCAGTACTTC.

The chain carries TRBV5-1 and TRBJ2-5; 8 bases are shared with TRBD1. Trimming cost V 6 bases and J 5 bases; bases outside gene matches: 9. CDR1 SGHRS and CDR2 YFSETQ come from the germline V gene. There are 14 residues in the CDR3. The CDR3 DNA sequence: TGCGCCAGCAACAGGGGGGCGCCCGGGGAGACCCAGTACTTC. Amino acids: CASNRGAPGETQYF. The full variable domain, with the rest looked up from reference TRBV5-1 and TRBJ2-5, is KAGVTQTPRYLIKTRGQQVTLSCSPISGHRSVSWYQQTPGQGLQFLFEYFSETQRNKGNFPGRFSGRQFSNSRSEMNVSTLELGDSALYLCASNRGAPGETQYFGPGTRLLVL.

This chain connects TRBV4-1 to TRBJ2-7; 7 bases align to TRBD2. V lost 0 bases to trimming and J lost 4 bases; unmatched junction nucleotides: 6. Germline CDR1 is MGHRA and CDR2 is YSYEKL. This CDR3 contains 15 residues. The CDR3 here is CASSQDRRGIYEQYF. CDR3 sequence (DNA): TGCGCCAGCAGCCAAGATCGGCGGGGGATATACGAGCAGTACTTC.

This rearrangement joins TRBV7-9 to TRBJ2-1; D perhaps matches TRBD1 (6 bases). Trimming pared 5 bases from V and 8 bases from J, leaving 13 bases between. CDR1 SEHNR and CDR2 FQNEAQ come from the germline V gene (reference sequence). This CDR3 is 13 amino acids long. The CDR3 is CASSLDRRDEQFF. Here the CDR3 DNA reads TGTGCCAGCAGCCTCGACAGGCGGGATGAGCAGTTCTTC.

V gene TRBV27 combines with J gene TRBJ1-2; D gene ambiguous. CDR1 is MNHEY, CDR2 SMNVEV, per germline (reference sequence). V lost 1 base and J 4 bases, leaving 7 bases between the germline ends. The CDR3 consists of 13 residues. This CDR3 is CASSLLAGYGYTF. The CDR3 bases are TGTGCCAGCAGTTTATTGGCGGGCTATGGCTACACCTTC.

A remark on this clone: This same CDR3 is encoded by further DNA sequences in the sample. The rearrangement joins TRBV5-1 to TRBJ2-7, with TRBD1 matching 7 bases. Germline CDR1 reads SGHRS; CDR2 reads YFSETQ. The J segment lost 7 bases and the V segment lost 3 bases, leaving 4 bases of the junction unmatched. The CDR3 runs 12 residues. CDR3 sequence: CASSSTGREQYF. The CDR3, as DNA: TGCGCCAGCAGCTCGACAGGGCGTGAGCAGTACTTC.

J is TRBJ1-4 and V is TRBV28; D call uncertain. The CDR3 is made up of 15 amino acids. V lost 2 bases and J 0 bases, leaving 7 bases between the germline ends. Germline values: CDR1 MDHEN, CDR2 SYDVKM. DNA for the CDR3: TGTGCCAGCAGTTTAGGCGGTACAACTAATGAAAAACTGTTTTTT. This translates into CASSLGGTTNEKLFF.

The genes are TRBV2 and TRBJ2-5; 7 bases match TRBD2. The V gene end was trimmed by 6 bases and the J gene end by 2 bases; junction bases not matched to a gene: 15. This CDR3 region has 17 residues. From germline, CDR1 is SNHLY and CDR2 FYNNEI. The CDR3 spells CASSLFAGVKIQETQYF. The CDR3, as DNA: TGTGCCAGCAGCCTTTTCGCGGGGGTCAAGATTCAAGAGACCCAGTACTTC. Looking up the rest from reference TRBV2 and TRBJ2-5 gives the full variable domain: EPEVTQTPSHQVTQMGQEVILRCVPISNHLYFYWYRQILGQKVEFLVSFYNNEISEKSEIFDDQFSVERPDGSNFTLKIRSTKLEDSAMYFCASSLFAGVKIQETQYFGPGTRLLVL.

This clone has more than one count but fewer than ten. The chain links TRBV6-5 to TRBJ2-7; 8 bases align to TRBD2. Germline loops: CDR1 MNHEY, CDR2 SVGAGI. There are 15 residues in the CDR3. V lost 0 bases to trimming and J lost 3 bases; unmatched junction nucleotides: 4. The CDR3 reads CASSYSSGNDYEQYF. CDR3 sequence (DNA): TGTGCCAGCAGTTACTCTAGCGGGAATGACTACGAGCAGTACTTC.

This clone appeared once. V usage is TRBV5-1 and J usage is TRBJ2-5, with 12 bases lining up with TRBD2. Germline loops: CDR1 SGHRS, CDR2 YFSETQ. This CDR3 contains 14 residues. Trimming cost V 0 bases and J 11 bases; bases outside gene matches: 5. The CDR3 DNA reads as TGCGCCAGCAGCTTGGGCCTAGCGGGGGGGGAGCAGTACTTC. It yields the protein CASSLGLAGGEQYF.

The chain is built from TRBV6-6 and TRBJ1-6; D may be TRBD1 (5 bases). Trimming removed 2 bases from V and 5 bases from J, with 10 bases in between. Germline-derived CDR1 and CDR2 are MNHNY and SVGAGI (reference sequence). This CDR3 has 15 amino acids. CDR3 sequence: CASSYLGHNNSPLHF. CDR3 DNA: TGTGCCAGCAGTTACCTTGGACACAATAATTCACCCCTCCACTTT.

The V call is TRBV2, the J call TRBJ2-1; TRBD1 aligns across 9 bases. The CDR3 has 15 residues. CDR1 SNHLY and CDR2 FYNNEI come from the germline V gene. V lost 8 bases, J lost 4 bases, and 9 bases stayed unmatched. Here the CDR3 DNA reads TGTGCCAGCCGCGTAGACAGGGGGGGATACAATGAGCAGTTCTTC. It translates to CASRVDRGGYNEQFF.

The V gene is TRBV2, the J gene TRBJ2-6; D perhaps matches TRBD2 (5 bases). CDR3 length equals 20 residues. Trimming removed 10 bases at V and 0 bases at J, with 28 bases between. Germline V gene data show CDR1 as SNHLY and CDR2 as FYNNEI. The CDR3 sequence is CATLHLGNSLTGSGANVLTF. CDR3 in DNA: TGTGCCACCCTCCACCTCGGGAACAGTCTGACGGGCTCTGGGGCCAACGTCCTGACTTTC.

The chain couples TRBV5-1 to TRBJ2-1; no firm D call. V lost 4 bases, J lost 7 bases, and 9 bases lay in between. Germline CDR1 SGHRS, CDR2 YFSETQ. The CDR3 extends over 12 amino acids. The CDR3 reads CASSPDSNEQFF. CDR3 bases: TGCGCCAGCAGCCCAGACTCTAATGAGCAGTTCTTC.

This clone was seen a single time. CDR3 sequence (DNA): TGTGCCAGCACTGTATTAGAACCCGGGGAGCTGTTTTTT. Translating gives CASTVLEPGELFF. The V call is TRBV11-3, the J call TRBJ2-2; unclear D gene. Trimming took off 7 bases at V and 6 bases at J, with 12 bases between the two ends. Germline values: CDR1 SGHNT, CDR2 YENEEA. The CDR3 spans 13 residues.

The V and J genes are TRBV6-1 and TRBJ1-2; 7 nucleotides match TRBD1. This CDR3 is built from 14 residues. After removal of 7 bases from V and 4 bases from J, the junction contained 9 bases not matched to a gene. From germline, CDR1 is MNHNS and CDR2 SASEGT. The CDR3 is CASTPTRTGYGYTF. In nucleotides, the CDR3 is TGTGCCAGCACCCCGACGCGGACAGGCTATGGCTACACCTTC.

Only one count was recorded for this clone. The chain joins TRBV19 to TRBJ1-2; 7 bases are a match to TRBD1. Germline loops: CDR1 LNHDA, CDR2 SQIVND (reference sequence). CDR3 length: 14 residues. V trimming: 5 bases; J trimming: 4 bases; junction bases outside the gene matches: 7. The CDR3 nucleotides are TGTGCCAGTAGTCTCCCCTCAGGGGGCTATGGCTACACCTTC. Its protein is CASSLPSGGYGYTF.

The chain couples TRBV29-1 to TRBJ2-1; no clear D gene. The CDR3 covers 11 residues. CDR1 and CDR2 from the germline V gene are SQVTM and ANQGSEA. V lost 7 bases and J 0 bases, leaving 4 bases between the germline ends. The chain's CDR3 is CSGSSYNEQFF. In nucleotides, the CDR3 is TGCAGCGGCAGCTCCTACAATGAGCAGTTCTTC.